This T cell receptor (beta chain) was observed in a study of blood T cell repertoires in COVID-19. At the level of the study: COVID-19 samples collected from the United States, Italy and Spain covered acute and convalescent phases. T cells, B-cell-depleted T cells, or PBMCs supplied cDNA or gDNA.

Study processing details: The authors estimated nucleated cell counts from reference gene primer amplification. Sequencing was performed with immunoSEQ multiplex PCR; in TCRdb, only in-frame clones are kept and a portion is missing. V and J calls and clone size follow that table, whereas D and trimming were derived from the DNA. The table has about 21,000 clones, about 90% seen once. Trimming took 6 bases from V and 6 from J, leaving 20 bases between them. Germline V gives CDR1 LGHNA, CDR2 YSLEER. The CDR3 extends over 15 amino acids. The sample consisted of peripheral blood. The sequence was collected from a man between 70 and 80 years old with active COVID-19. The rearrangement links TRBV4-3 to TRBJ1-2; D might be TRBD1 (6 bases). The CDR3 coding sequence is TGCGCCAGCAGTCTCCTTCATGGGGGCGCGGATGGCTACACCTTC. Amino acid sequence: CASSLLHGGADGYTF.